These T cell receptor beta chains were read from a single sample in a study of T cell repertoires in cytomegalovirus infection. MiXCR, applied by TCRdb to the reads, yields one record per CDR3 protein. The sample lists 480,000 or so distinct CDR3 sequences, about 11% occurring once. Sequenced sample: PBMCs. These receptors all come from a human donor in good health (CMV status not recorded). Some clones in this sample may be carry-over from other donors' samples. Both conserved end residues are part of each CDR3. Fields, in order: clone size, V gene, D gene, J gene, CDR3 DNA, CDR3 protein. The D gene is left open where the match is weak. A clone size is listed for some rows: how often the clone was seen (once, few, many), or a class if it is expanded.

many	TRBV4-1	TRBD1	TRBJ1-1	TGCGCCAGCAGGGTAGAACAGGGGTCCTTCACTGAAGCTTTCTTT	CASRVEQGSFTEAFF
few	TRBV19	TRBD2	TRBJ2-1	TGTGCCAGTAGAGGGACTAGCGGAAGCTCCTACAATGAGCAGTTCTTC	CASRGTSGSSYNEQFF
many	TRBV28	TRBD2	TRBJ2-3	TGTGCCAGCAGTTCCGGACTAGCTGGAGGGGCGAATACGCAGTATTTT	CASSSGLAGGANTQYF
few	TRBV9	TRBD1	TRBJ1-5	TGTGCCAGCAGCAGAGGGACAGATCAGCCCCAGCATTTT	CASSRGTDQPQHF
few	TRBV5-1	NA	TRBJ1-1	TGCGCCAGCAGCTTGGACGCAGGGGATACTTTCTTT	CASSLDAGDTFF
few	TRBV20-1	NA	TRBJ2-5	TGCAGTGCTCCGGGGGCAGGGGAAGAGACCCAGTACTTC	CSAPGAGEETQYF
many	TRBV18	NA	TRBJ2-1	TGTGCCAGCTCACCCACACTAGAACAGTTCTTC	CASSPTLEQFF
many	TRBV6-6	TRBD1	TRBJ1-5	TGTGCCAGCAGCGGGGACAGGGGAAGTCAGCCCCAGCATTTT	CASSGDRGSQPQHF
many	TRBV4-2	TRBD1	TRBJ1-5	TGTGCCAGCAGCCAGGGGGACAGGGGCGTGTATCAGCCCCAGCATTTT	CASSQGDRGVYQPQHF
many	TRBV28	TRBD2	TRBJ2-3	TGTGCCAGCAGTTTATTCGGGGCTAGCGGAGATACGCAGTATTTT	CASSLFGASGDTQYF
few	TRBV20-1	TRBD2	TRBJ2-3	TGCAGTGCCTTCGGACTAGCCGGGACCACAGATACGCAGTATTTT	CSAFGLAGTTDTQYF
many	TRBV6-1	NA	TRBJ2-4	TGTGCCAGCAGGAATCCGTCGAGGGACATTCAGTACTTC	CASRNPSRDIQYF
few	TRBV24-1	NA	TRBJ1-2	TGTGCCACCAGTGATTTAGGTTCCTATGGCTACACCTTC	CATSDLGSYGYTF
many	TRBV5-4	TRBD1	TRBJ2-2	TGTGCCAGCAGCTACCAAGGACAGGGCACCGGGGAGCTGTTTTTT	CASSYQGQGTGELFF
many	TRBV5-6	TRBD1	TRBJ1-2	TGTGCCAGCAGCTTGGAGTCTGGGACAGCTTATGGCTACACCTTC	CASSLESGTAYGYTF
many	TRBV15	TRBD2	TRBJ2-5	TGTGCCACCAGCAGAGAATTCTCCACGGGGGGAGAGACCCAGTACTTC	CATSREFSTGGETQYF
many	TRBV7-9	NA	TRBJ2-7	TGTGCCAGCAGCTTAGGTTCGGCTTACGAGCAGTACTTC	CASSLGSAYEQYF
many	TRBV28	TRBD1	TRBJ1-2	TGTGCCAGCAGACCTACAGGGGGCGCGGGTGGCTACACCTTC	CASRPTGGAGGYTF
NA	TRBV5-1	NA	TRBJ1-6	TGCGCCAGCAGCTTGAGCGGGGGTGGCTCACCCCTCCACTTT	CASSLSGGGSPLHF
few	TRBV29-1	NA	TRBJ2-1	TGCAGCGTTGAATGGGGTTACAATGAGCAGTTCTTC	CSVEWGYNEQFF